The clone carrying this T cell receptor beta chain was detected many times. Template switching created a universal primer site, and the cDNA included unique molecular identifiers. TCRdb ran MiXCR on the 5' RACE reads and lists one entry per CDR3 protein. The table has around 650,000 distinct CDR3 sequences, 7% to 7.5% seen once. The sample is drawn from a study of identical twins. The germline CDR1 and CDR2 sequences are SNHLY and FYNNEI. Trimming cost V 1 base and J 1 base, with 14 bases left between them. This CDR3 has 17 residues. This same sample was also part of a study on yellow fever vaccine responses in identical twins.

The genes are TRBV2 and TRBJ2-1; a possible D gene is TRBD1 (5 bases). The receptor was isolated from a woman in her late teens or twenties in good health. The source material was PBMCs. Written as DNA, the CDR3 is TGTGCCAGCAGTGAAGGGCGTCAGGGATGGTCCTACAATGAGCAGTTCTTC. It specifies CASSEGRQGWSYNEQFF.